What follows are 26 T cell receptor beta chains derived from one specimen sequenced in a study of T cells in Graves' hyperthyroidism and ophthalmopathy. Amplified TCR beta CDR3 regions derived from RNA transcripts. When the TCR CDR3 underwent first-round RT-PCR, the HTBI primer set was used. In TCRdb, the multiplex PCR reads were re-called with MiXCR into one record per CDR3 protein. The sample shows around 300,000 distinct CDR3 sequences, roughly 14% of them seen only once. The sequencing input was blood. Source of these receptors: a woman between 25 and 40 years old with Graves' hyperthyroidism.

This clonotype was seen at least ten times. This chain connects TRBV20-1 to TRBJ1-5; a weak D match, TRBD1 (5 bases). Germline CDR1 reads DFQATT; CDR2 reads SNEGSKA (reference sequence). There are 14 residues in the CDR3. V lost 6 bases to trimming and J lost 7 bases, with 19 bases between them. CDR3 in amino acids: CSARLGGERQPQHF. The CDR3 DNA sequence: TGCAGTGCCCGCCTTGGGGGTGAGAGGCAGCCCCAGCATTTT.

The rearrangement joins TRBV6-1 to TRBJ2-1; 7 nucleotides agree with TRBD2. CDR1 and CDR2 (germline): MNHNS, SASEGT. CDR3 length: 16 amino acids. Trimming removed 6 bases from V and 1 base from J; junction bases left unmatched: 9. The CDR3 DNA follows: TGTGCCAGCAGGGATAGGGACTACCTATCCTACAATGAGCAGTTCTTC. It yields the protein CASRDRDYLSYNEQFF.

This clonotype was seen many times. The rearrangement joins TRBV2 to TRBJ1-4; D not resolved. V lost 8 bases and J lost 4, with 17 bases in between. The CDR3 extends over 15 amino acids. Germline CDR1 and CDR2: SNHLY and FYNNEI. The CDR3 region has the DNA TGTGCCAGCCGCCCAGCTACCAGTTTTAATGAAAAACTGTTTTTT. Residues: CASRPATSFNEKLFF.

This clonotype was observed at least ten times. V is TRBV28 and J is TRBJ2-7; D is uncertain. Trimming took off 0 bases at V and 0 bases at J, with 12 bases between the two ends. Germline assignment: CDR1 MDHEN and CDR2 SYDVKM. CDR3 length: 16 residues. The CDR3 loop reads CASSLCCQAYSYEQYF. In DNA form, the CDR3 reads TGTGCCAGCAGTTTATGCTGCCAGGCCTACTCCTACGAGCAGTACTTC.

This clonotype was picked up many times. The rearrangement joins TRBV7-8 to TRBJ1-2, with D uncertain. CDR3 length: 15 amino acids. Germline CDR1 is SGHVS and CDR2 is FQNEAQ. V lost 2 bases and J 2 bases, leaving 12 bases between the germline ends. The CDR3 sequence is CASSLFYNLNYGYTF. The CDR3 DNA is TGTGCCAGCAGCTTATTCTACAACCTCAACTATGGCTACACCTTC. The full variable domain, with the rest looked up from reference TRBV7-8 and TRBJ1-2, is GAGVSQSPRYKVAKRGQDVALRCDPISGHVSLFWYQQALGQGPEFLTYFQNEAQLDKSGLPSDRFFAERPEGSVSTLKIQRTQQEDSAVYLCASSLFYNLNYGYTFGSGTRLTVV.

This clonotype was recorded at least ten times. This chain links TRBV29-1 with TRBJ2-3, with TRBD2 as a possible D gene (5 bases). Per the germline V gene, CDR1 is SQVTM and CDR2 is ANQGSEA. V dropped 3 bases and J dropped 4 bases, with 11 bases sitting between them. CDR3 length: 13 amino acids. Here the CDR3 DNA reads TGCAGCGTTGATGGTGCGGGCTCAGATACGCAGTATTTT. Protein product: CSVDGAGSDTQYF.

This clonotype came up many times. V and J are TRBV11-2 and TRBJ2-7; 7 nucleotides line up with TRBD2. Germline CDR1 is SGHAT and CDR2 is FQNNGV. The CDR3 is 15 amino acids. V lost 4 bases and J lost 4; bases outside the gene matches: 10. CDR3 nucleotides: TGTGCCAGCAGCTATACAGCGGGGACCCTTTACGAGCAGTACTTC. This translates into CASSYTAGTLYEQYF.

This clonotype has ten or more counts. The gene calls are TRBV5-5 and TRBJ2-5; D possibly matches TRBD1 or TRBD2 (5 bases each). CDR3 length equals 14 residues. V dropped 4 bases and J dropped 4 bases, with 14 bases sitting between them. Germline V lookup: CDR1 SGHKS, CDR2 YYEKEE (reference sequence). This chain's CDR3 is CASSPGTLRETQYF. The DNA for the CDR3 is TGTGCCAGCAGCCCCGGGACCCTCAGAGAGACCCAGTACTTC.

The CDR3 sequence is CASSVNEKLFF. The CDR3 bases are TGTGCCAGCTCCGTTAATGAAAAACTGTTTTTT. V is TRBV18 and J is TRBJ1-4, with unresolved D. The V gene lost 6 bases and the J gene lost 4 bases, with 3 bases spanning the gap. Germline lookup yields CDR1 KGHSH and CDR2 LQKENI. The CDR3 sequence is 11 residues long. Together with reference TRBV18 and TRBJ1-4, the CDR3 gives the full variable domain: NAGVMQNPRHLVRRRGQEARLRCSPMKGHSHVYWYRQLPEEGLKFMVYLQKENIIDESGMPKERFSAEFPKEGPSILRIQQVVRGDSAAYFCASSVNEKLFFGSGTQLSVL.

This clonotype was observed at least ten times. The CDR3 region is CASSPPDSDPGAFF. The CDR3 DNA reads TGTGCCAGCAGTCCCCCCGACAGCGACCCTGGGGCTTTCTTT. The gene calls are TRBV6-2 or TRBV6-3 and TRBJ1-1, with a tentative D call TRBD1 (5 bases). The germline V gene encodes CDR1 MNHEY and CDR2 SVGEGT. Trimming took 5 bases from V and 11 from J, leaving 21 bases between them. This CDR3 is built from 14 residues.

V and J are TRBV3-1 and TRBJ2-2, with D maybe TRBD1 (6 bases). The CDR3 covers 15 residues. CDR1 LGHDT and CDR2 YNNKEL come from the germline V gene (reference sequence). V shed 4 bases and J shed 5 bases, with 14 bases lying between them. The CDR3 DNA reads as TGTGCCAGCAGCCCTACAGGGCTTAGTACCGGGGAGCTGTTTTTT. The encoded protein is CASSPTGLSTGELFF.

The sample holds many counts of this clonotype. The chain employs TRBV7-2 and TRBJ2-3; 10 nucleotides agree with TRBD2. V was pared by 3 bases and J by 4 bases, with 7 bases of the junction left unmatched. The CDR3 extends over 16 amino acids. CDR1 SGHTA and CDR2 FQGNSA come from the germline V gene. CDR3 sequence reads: CASSFRAGGRADTQYF. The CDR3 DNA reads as TGTGCCAGCAGCTTCCGAGCGGGAGGGAGGGCAGATACGCAGTATTTT.

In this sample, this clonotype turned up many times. CDR3 nucleotide sequence: TGTGCCAGCAGTTTGGCGGGACAGGCCGCTTTCTTT. Its protein is CASSLAGQAAFF. The chain employs TRBV28 and TRBJ1-1; TRBD1 agrees at 8 bases. This CDR3 is 12 amino acids long. The V gene end was trimmed by 3 bases and the J gene end by 11 bases; junction bases not matched to a gene: 5. Germline V gives CDR1 MDHEN, CDR2 SYDVKM.

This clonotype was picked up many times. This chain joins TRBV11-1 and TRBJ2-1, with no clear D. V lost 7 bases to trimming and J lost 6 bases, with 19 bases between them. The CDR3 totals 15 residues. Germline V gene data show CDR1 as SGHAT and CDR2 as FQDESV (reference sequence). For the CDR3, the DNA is TGTGCCAGCACTCCCGGACCCCTATCCGGCAATGAGCAGTTCTTC. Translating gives CASTPGPLSGNEQFF.

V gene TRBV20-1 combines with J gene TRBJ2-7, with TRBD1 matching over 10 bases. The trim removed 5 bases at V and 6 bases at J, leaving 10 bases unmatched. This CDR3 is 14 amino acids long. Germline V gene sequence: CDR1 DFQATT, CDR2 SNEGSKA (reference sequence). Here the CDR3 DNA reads TGCAGTGCTCGAACCGGGACAGGGGAAAGCGAGCAGTACTTC. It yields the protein CSARTGTGESEQYF.

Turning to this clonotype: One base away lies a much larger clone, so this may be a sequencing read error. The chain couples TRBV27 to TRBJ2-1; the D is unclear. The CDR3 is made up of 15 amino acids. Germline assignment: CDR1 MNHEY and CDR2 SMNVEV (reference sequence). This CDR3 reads CASSLGKRSYNKQFF. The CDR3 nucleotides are TGTGCCAGCAGTTTGGGGAAGCGCTCCTACAATAAGCAGTTCTTC.

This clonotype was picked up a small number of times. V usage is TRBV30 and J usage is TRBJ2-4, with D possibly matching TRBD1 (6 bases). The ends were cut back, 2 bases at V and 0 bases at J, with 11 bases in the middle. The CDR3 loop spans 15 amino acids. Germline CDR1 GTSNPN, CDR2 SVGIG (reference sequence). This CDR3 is CAWSLGTLAKNIQYF. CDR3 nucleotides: TGTGCCTGGAGTTTAGGGACACTAGCCAAAAACATTCAGTACTTC.

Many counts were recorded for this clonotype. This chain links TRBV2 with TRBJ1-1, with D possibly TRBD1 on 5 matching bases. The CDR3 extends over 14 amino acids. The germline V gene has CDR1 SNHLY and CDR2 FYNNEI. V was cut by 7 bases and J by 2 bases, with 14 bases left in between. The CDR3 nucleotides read TGTGCCAGCACCCCAGGCGGGGGAAACACTGAAGCTTTCTTT. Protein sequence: CASTPGGGNTEAFF.

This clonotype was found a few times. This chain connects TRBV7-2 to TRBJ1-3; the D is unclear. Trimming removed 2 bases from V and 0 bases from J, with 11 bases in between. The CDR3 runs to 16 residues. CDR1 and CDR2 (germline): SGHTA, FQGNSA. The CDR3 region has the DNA TGTGCCAGCAGCTTAAGCAGACGCACCTCTGGAAACACCATATATTTT. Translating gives CASSLSRRTSGNTIYF.

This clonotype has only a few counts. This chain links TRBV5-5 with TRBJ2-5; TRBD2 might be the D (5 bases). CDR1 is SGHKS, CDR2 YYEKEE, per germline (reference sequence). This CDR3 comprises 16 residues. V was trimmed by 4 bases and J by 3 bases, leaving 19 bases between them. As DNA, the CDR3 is TGTGCCAGCAGCCTCCCCAAAATAGCGCTGGAAGAGACCCAGTACTTC. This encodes CASSLPKIALEETQYF.

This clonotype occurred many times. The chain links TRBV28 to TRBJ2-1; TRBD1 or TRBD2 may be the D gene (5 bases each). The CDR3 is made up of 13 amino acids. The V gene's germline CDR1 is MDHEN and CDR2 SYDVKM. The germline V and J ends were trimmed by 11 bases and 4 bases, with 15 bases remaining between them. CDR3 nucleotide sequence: TGTGCCGGCCGGGACCGCCAATACAATGAGCAGTTCTTC. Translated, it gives CAGRDRQYNEQFF.

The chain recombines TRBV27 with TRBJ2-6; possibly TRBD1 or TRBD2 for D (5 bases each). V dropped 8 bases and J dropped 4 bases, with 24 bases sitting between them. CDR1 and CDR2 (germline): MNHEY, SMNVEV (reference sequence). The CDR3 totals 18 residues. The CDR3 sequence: CASGGFFGSKPGANVLTF. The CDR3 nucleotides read TGTGCCAGCGGGGGATTTTTCGGGTCGAAACCCGGGGCCAACGTCCTGACTTTC.

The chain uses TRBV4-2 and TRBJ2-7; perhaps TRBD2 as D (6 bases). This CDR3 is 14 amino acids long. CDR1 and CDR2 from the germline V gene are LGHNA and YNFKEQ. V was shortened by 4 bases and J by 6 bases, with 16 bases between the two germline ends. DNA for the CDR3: TGTGCCAGCAGCCCCCCGGGGAGGCTAGGCGAGCAGTACTTC. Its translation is CASSPPGRLGEQYF.

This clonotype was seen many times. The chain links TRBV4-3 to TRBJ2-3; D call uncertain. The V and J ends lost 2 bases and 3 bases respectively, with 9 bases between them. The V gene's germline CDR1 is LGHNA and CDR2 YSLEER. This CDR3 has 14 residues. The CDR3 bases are TGCGCCAGCAGCCAATCGGGTCCTACAGATACGCAGTATTTT. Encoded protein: CASSQSGPTDTQYF.

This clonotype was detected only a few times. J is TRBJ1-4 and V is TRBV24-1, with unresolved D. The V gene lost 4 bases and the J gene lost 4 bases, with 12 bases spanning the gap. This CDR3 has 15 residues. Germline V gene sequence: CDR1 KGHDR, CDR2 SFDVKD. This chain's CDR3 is CATSETGSYNEKLFF. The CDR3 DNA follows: TGTGCCACCAGTGAGACCGGGTCCTATAATGAAAAACTGTTTTTT.

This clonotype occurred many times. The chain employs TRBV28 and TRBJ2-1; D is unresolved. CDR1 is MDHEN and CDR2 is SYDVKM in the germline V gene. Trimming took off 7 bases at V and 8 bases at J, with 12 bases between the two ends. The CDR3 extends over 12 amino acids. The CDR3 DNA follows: TGTGCCAGCACTACATCGACGGATGAGCAGTTCTTC. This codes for CASTTSTDEQFF.